This T cell receptor (beta chain) was sequenced for a study of blood T cell repertoires in COVID-19. About the research overall: Samples of COVID-19 (acute and convalescent) were obtained from the United States, Italy and Spain. PBMCs, B-cell-depleted T cells, or T cells were the source of the cDNA or gDNA that made up the material.

Study processing details: Counts of nucleated cells, estimated from reference gene primer amplification, were obtained. Measured with immunoSEQ multiplex PCR; TCRdb has only the in-frame clones, and not every one. That table gives V, J and clone size, and the DNA gave D and trimming. The profile covers under 300,000 clones, with 82% appearing a single time and roughly 4.6% taken by the ten largest. The CDR3 extends over 14 amino acids. J lost 0 bases, V lost 7 bases, and 3 bases had no gene match. Germline loops: CDR1 LNHDA, CDR2 SQIVND (reference sequence). The clonotype was recovered from a woman over 75 with active or convalescent COVID-19. The sample was peripheral blood. The chain links TRBV19 to TRBJ2-1; 7 bases match TRBD2. The CDR3 coding sequence is TGTGCCAGTAAGCGGGAATTCTCCTACAATGAGCAGTTCTTC. Its protein is CASKREFSYNEQFF.